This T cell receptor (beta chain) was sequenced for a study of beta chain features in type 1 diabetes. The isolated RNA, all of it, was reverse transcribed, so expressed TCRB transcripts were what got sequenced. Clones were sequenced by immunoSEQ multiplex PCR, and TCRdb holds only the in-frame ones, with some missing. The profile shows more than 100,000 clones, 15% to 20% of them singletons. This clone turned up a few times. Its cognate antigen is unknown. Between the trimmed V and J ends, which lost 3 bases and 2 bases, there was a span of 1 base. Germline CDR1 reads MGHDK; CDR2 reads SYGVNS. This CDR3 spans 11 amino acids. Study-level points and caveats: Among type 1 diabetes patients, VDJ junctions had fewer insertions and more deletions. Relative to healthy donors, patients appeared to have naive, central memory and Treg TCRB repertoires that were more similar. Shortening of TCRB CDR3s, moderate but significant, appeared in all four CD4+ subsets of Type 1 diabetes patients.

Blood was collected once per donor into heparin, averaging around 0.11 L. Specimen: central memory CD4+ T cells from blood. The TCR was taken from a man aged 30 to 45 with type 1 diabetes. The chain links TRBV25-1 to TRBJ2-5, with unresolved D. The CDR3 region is CASSEQETQYF. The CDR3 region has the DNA TGTGCCAGCAGTGAGCAAGAGACCCAGTACTTC.